A single sample gave rise to the 22 T cell receptor beta chains below, sequenced in a study of CD8 T cells in ankylosing spondylitis. TCRdb re-analysed the 5' RACE reads in MiXCR, keeping a single row per CDR3 protein. The table records under 300,000 distinct CDR3 sequences, under 20% of them present only once. The sequenced material came from blood, either unsorted or a sorted T cell fraction (not recorded which). These receptor sequences come from a male donor with ankylosing spondylitis or in good health (not recorded which).

This chain links TRBV7-2 with TRBJ2-1; TRBD2 aligns across 9 bases. The CDR3 sequence is 15 residues long. With V trimmed by 1 base and J by 8 bases, 6 bases remained unmatched. Germline V CDR1 and CDR2: SGHTA, FQGNSA. CDR3 DNA: TGTGCCAGCAGCTTAGTAGCGGGAGTTTCAGATGAGCAGTTCTTC. Its translation: CASSLVAGVSDEQFF. Combining the CDR3 with reference TRBV7-2 and TRBJ2-1 gives the whole variable domain GAGVSQSPSNKVTEKGKDVELRCDPISGHTALYWYRQSLGQGLEFLIYFQGNSAPDKSGLPSDRFSAERTGGSVSTLTIQRTQQEDSAVYLCASSLVAGVSDEQFFGPGTRLTVL.

This clonotype occurred a few times. This chain links TRBV4-3 with TRBJ1-1; possible D gene TRBD1, 5 bases. Germline CDR1 and CDR2: LGHNA and YSLEER. V dropped 0 bases and J dropped 8 bases, with 13 bases sitting between them. This CDR3 has 14 amino acids. CDR3 amino acids: CASSQDRGVGEAFF. The CDR3 DNA reads as TGCGCCAGCAGCCAAGATCGGGGGGTGGGGGAAGCTTTCTTT.

The gene calls are TRBV7-6 and TRBJ2-3; TRBD1 matches at 8 bases. CDR1 SGHVS and CDR2 FNYEAQ come from the germline V gene. With 4 bases clipped from V and 3 bases from J, the junction kept 6 bases outside the gene matches. The CDR3 totals 15 residues. CDR3 in DNA: TGTGCCAGCAGCTCCCAGGGGGCTGGGACAGATACGCAGTATTTT. Translation: CASSSQGAGTDTQYF.

DNA for the CDR3: TGCAGTGCTAGAGTTGCGGGTCATGAGCAGTTCTTC. Its protein product is CSARVAGHEQFF. The chain employs TRBV20-1 and TRBJ2-1, with D tentatively TRBD2 (5 bases). The CDR3 extends over 12 amino acids. Between the trimmed V and J ends, which lost 1 base and 8 bases, there was a span of 9 bases. Germline assignment: CDR1 DFQATT and CDR2 SNEGSKA (reference sequence).

The rearrangement uses TRBV25-1 and TRBJ2-7; D not certain. Between the trimmed V and J ends, which lost 10 bases and 0 bases, there was a span of 7 bases. CDR1 is MGHDK and CDR2 is SYGVNS in the germline V gene. The CDR3 runs to 11 residues. The CDR3 spells CATRVSYEQYF. The CDR3 DNA follows: TGTGCCACCCGGGTCTCCTACGAGCAGTACTTC.

The sample holds many counts of this clonotype. The V call is TRBV7-8, the J call TRBJ2-5, with D perhaps matching TRBD2 (7 bases). Germline CDR1 and CDR2: SGHVS and FQNEAQ. V dropped 0 bases and J dropped 4 bases, with 15 bases sitting between them. There are 16 residues in the CDR3. The CDR3 sequence is CASSLARQGGGETQYF. CDR3 bases: TGTGCCAGCAGCTTAGCGCGTCAGGGAGGGGGAGAGACCCAGTACTTC.

The chain has TRBV5-6 and TRBJ2-7; D unresolved. The germline V gene encodes CDR1 SGHDT and CDR2 YYEEEE. This CDR3 is built from 14 residues. The germline V and J ends were trimmed by 1 base and 2 bases, with 10 bases remaining between them. CDR3 in amino acids: CASSLIPDAYEQYF. The CDR3 bases are TGTGCCAGCAGCTTGATCCCGGACGCCTACGAGCAGTACTTC.

This clonotype was seen many times. The chain employs TRBV5-1 and TRBJ2-1; 10 nucleotides agree with TRBD2. The germline CDR1 and CDR2 sequences are SGHRS and YFSETQ. Trimming at V came to 0 bases and at J to 9 bases, leaving 6 bases not matched to a gene. This CDR3 comprises 15 residues. CDR3 region: CASSLAPSGRVEQFF. The CDR3 nucleotides are TGCGCCAGCAGCTTGGCTCCTAGCGGGAGAGTTGAGCAGTTCTTC.

The V and J genes are TRBV4-1 and TRBJ2-7; 10 bases align to TRBD2. The CDR3 totals 15 residues. After removal of 2 bases from V and 4 bases from J, the junction contained 5 bases not matched to a gene. Germline assignment: CDR1 MGHRA and CDR2 YSYEKL. In DNA, the CDR3 is TGCGCCAGCAGCCAATTAGCGGGAGGTGTTTACGAGCAGTACTTC. Protein sequence: CASSQLAGGVYEQYF.

This chain links TRBV27 with TRBJ2-1; 8 bases fit TRBD2. This CDR3 region has 15 residues. The J segment lost 5 bases and the V segment lost 2 bases, leaving 5 bases of the junction unmatched. Germline V lookup: CDR1 MNHEY, CDR2 SMNVEV (reference sequence). The CDR3 here is CASSLTGGADNEQFF. DNA of the CDR3: TGTGCCAGCAGTTTAACGGGAGGGGCCGACAATGAGCAGTTCTTC.

The table lists this clonotype with many counts. The CDR3 region has the DNA TGTGCCAGCAGCTCAATGACCGGGACAGCCTCCTACAATGAGCAGTTCTTC. Encoded protein: CASSSMTGTASYNEQFF. This chain uses TRBV7-9 with TRBJ2-1, with TRBD1 matching 7 bases. The V segment lost 4 bases and the J segment 0 bases; nucleotides outside the gene matches: 9. CDR3 size: 17 residues. Per the germline V gene, CDR1 is SEHNR and CDR2 is FQNEAQ (reference sequence).

This clonotype was found a few times. The chain carries TRBV12-3 or TRBV12-4 and TRBJ2-5; D call uncertain. Trimming left V 6 bases short and J 0 bases short, with 11 bases between. The CDR3 covers 14 residues. Here the CDR3 reads CASSGRLYQETQYF. Here the CDR3 DNA reads TGTGCCAGCAGCGGACGGCTGTACCAAGAGACCCAGTACTTC.

This clonotype was seen only a few times. The chain combines TRBV20-1 with TRBJ2-1; TRBD2 agrees at 8 bases. This CDR3 spans 15 amino acids. V lost 3 bases and J lost 0; bases outside the gene matches: 4. The germline V gene has CDR1 DFQATT and CDR2 SNEGSKA (reference sequence). The DNA for the CDR3 is TGCAGTGCTAGGGCTAGCGGGTCCTCCTACAATGAGCAGTTCTTC. Translation gives CSARASGSSYNEQFF.

There are a few counts of this clonotype. The V and J genes are TRBV7-9 and TRBJ2-1; D ambiguous. Germline V gene data show CDR1 as SEHNR and CDR2 as FQNEAQ (reference sequence). Trimming removed 5 bases at V and 4 bases at J, with 18 bases between. This CDR3 has 16 amino acids. This chain's CDR3 is CASSRDPSVWYNEQFF. The DNA for the CDR3 is TGTGCCAGCAGCCGTGACCCCTCGGTGTGGTACAATGAGCAGTTCTTC.

The rearrangement uses TRBV5-1 and TRBJ2-1; D gene uncertain. The germline CDR1 and CDR2 sequences are SGHRS and YFSETQ. Trimming stripped 4 bases from V and 7 bases from J, with 9 bases between. The CDR3 totals 12 residues. The CDR3 reads CASSRGENEQFF. The CDR3 region has the DNA TGCGCCAGCAGCCGAGGTGAGAATGAGCAGTTCTTC.

This clonotype was detected ten times or more. The rearrangement uses TRBV27 and TRBJ1-4; D is perhaps TRBD1 (5 bases). Looked up from germline, CDR1 is MNHEY and CDR2 is SMNVEV (reference sequence). This CDR3 contains 12 residues. Deletions cut 7 bases from V and 4 bases from J, with 7 bases between. The CDR3 region is CASKGINEKLFF. The CDR3 DNA reads TGTGCCAGCAAGGGGATTAATGAAAAACTGTTTTTT.

Ten or more counts support this clonotype. The rearrangement joins TRBV7-9 to TRBJ2-7, with 10 bases that match TRBD2. Germline V lookup: CDR1 SEHNR, CDR2 FQNEAQ (reference sequence). V dropped 6 bases and J dropped 3; count of bases not matched to a gene: 8. This CDR3 has 15 amino acids. CDR3 protein: CASSSVLAGVYEQYF. For the CDR3, the DNA is TGTGCCAGCAGTTCTGTCCTAGCGGGAGTCTACGAGCAGTACTTC.

This clonotype was observed many times. The chain has TRBV29-1 and TRBJ2-5, with a tentative D call TRBD2 (6 bases). The germline gives CDR1 SQVTM, CDR2 ANQGSEA. V was clipped by 0 bases and J by 4 bases, with 21 bases between them. CDR3 length: 17 residues. The CDR3 is CSVEDQVVAEAGETQYF. The DNA of the CDR3 is TGCAGCGTTGAAGATCAGGTAGTAGCGGAGGCGGGAGAGACCCAGTACTTC.

V and J are TRBV27 and TRBJ1-5, with unresolved D. The length of the CDR3 is 13 residues. With 3 bases removed from V and 10 bases from J, the gap between germline ends came to 13 bases. From germline, CDR1 is MNHEY and CDR2 SMNVEV (reference sequence). The CDR3 bases are TGTGCCAGCAGTTTTAGGTCCATAGGACCCCAGCATTTT. Translating it yields CASSFRSIGPQHF.

A few counts support this clonotype. The chain joins TRBV28 to TRBJ1-1; no clear D. Looked up from germline, CDR1 is MDHEN and CDR2 is SYDVKM. The germline V and J ends were trimmed by 3 bases and 2 bases, with 7 bases remaining between them. This CDR3 comprises 13 residues. The chain's CDR3 is CASSFRPNTEAFF. Here the CDR3 DNA reads TGTGCCAGCAGTTTTAGGCCAAACACTGAAGCTTTCTTT.

The CDR3 here is CSAAMEPLNEQFF. The CDR3 DNA follows: TGCAGTGCTGCGATGGAACCTCTGAATGAGCAGTTCTTC. The chain has TRBV20-1 and TRBJ2-1; D gene ambiguous. The CDR3 length is 13 residues. Trimming cost V 5 bases and J 7 bases, with 15 bases left between them. From germline, CDR1 is DFQATT and CDR2 SNEGSKA (reference sequence).

V gene TRBV4-2 combines with J gene TRBJ1-5; no reliable D call. The germline V gene encodes CDR1 LGHNA and CDR2 YNFKEQ. This CDR3 spans 16 amino acids. V lost 0 bases and J lost 4, with 13 bases in between. The CDR3 reads CASSQDDAMGNQPQHF. CDR3 DNA sequence: TGTGCCAGCAGCCAAGATGATGCGATGGGGAATCAGCCCCAGCATTTT.